This T cell receptor beta chain was captured by sequencing in a study of OX40 agonist ivuxolimab in advanced cancers. Germline V gene lookup returns CDR1 SGDLS and CDR2 YYNGEE. The CDR3 is 16 amino acids. The V gene end was trimmed by 0 bases and the J gene end by 10 bases; junction bases not matched to a gene: 12. Clones were read by immunoSEQ multiplex PCR, and TCRdb kept only the in-frame ones, dropping some. The sample carries over 40,000 clones, roughly 88% recorded once. The starting material was CD4+ or CD8+ T cells sorted from blood, obtained in a trial of the OX40 agonist ivuxolimab. The chain joins TRBV9 to TRBJ2-1; 8 nucleotides agree with TRBD2. The clonotype comes from an adult with an advanced solid tumor such as melanoma, head and neck, liver or kidney cancer. This chain's CDR3 is CASSVGSGGVGSEQFF. In DNA, the CDR3 is TGTGCCAGCAGCGTAGGTTCGGGAGGGGTAGGGTCGGAGCAGTTCTTC. The variable domain in full, completed from reference TRBV9 and TRBJ2-1, reads DSGVTQTPKHLITATGQRVTLRCSPRSGDLSVYWYQQSLDQGLQFLIQYYNGEERAKGNILERFSAQQFPDLHSELNLSSLELGDSALYFCASSVGSGGVGSEQFFGPGTRLTVL.